The rows below give T cell receptor beta chains drawn from one sample of a study of CD8+ T cells in alopecia areata. Sequencing was performed with immunoSEQ multiplex PCR; in TCRdb, only in-frame clones are kept and a portion is missing. The table lists 85,000 to 95,000 clones, 70% to 85% of them singletons, with around 15% in the top ten. This specimen was CD8+ T cells sorted from blood, taken around week 44, from a patient treated with tofacitinib. These receptors originate from a human donor with alopecia areata. The CDR3 runs from the conserved cysteine through the conserved F or W. The D gene is left open where the match is weak. Some rows mark clone size as missing; the rest say once, few, many or name a class of expanded clone.

>TRBV6-7|-|TRBJ1-5|TRBD1
TGTGCCAGCAGTTACATGAAGACAGGGAGCCTTCTCAATCAGCCCCAGCATTTT
CASSYMKTGSLLNQPQHF
>TRBV9|-|TRBJ2-2|TRBD1
TGTGCCAGCAGGGGGACAGGGGGCACCGGGGAGCTGTTTTTT
CASRGTGGTGELFF
>TRBV6-6|-|TRBJ2-3|-
TGTGCCAGCACCAACAGCACAGATACGCAGTATTTT
CASTNSTDTQYF
>TRBV6-6|-|TRBJ2-5|-
TGTGCCAGCAGTCCAGAGGGTATCCAAGAGACCCAGTACTTC
CASSPEGIQETQYF
>TRBV9|once|TRBJ2-3|-
TGTGCCAGCAGCGCCCAGGATAGTAGCACAGATACGCAGTATTTT
CASSAQDSSTDTQYF
>TRBV5-6|-|TRBJ2-3|TRBD2
TGTGCCAGCAGACCGGGACTAGCGGGGTCAGATACGCAGTATTTT
CASRPGLAGSDTQYF
>TRBV4-3|-|TRBJ2-3|TRBD2
TGCGCCAGCAGCCAAGGAGTGAGGACTAGCGGGTCTAGCACAGATACGCAGTATTTT
CASSQGVRTSGSSTDTQYF
>TRBV7-2|-|TRBJ1-2|TRBD1
TGTGCCAGCAGCTGGCGCTTGGGACAGGGAGGGGATGGCTACACCTTC
CASSWRLGQGGDGYTF
>TRBV4-3|-|TRBJ2-7|TRBD1
TGCGCCAGCAGCCCAGACAGGGAATACGAGCAGTACTTC
CASSPDREYEQYF
>TRBV2|few|TRBJ2-2|-
TGTGCCAGCAGTGTGGAACCCGGGGAGCTGTTTTTT
CASSVEPGELFF
>TRBV7-2|-|TRBJ2-1|-
TGTGCCAGCAGTCCTACTTACAATGAGCAGTTCTTC
CASSPTYNEQFF
>TRBV11-2|-|TRBJ2-1|-
TGTGCCAGCAGCTTAGGCAGGGTAGGAAACAATGAGCAGTTCTTC
CASSLGRVGNNEQFF
>TRBV27|-|TRBJ2-7|-
TGTGCCAGCAGTCTCCGTTACCCCTACGAGCAGTACTTC
CASSLRYPYEQYF
>TRBV30|-|TRBJ2-1|-
TGTGCCTGGAGCGCCCCGGGCGCCTACAATGAGCAGTTCTTC
CAWSAPGAYNEQFF
>TRBV29-1|few|TRBJ2-7|TRBD1
TGCAGCGTTGAAACGGGACAGGGATCGTACGAGCAGTACTTC
CSVETGQGSYEQYF
>TRBV29-1|-|TRBJ2-7|-
TGCAGCGTTGAGCTTACAGGTGCCACCTACGAGCAGTACTTC
CSVELTGATYEQYF
>TRBV29-1|once|TRBJ2-1|-
TGCAGCGTCCTGGGGACTGGCGACGGGAATGAGCAGTTCTTC
CSVLGTGDGNEQFF
>TRBV27|-|TRBJ2-2|-
TGTGCCAGCAGTTTGCAGCGGGCCGACACCGGGGAGCTGTTTTTT
CASSLQRADTGELFF
>TRBV29-1|few|TRBJ2-2|-
TGCAGCGCCGCTACCGGGAGAAACACCGGGGAGCTGTTTTTT
CSAATGRNTGELFF
>TRBV27|-|TRBJ2-1|-
TGTGCCAGCAGTTCAGACTACAATGAGCAGTTCTTC
CASSSDYNEQFF
>TRBV5-1|-|TRBJ1-1|-
TGCGCCAGCAGCTTGGTTTCGGTAGCCACTGAAGCTTTCTTT
CASSLVSVATEAFF
>TRBV5-1|-|TRBJ1-1|-
TGCGCCAGCAGCTTGGATGGGGGGCGAAACACTGAAGCTTTCTTT
CASSLDGGRNTEAFF
>TRBV6-5|few|TRBJ2-7|-
TGTGCCAGCAGTTACGTTTACAGGGTTACCTACGAGCAGTACTTC
CASSYVYRVTYEQYF
>TRBV4-3|-|TRBJ2-3|-
TGCGCCAGCAGCCAAGAACAAGGCTTTCAGTACAGCGATACAGATACGCAGTATTTT
CASSQEQGFQYSDTDTQYF
>TRBV5-6|-|TRBJ1-2|-
TGTGCCAGCCGCGGGGACATTAAGAGGGGCTACACCTTC
CASRGDIKRGYTF
>TRBV7-9|-|TRBJ2-6|TRBD1
TGTGCCAGCAGCCTTACAGGGGGCTCTGGGGCCAACGTCCTGACTTTC
CASSLTGGSGANVLTF
>TRBV10-2|-|TRBJ1-5|TRBD1
TGCGCCAGCACGACAGGGCGCAATCAGCCCCAGCATTTT
CASTTGRNQPQHF